The entry below describes one T cell receptor (beta chain). The protocol was immunoSEQ multiplex PCR, while the TCRdb copy is restricted to in-frame clones and leaves out a portion. This sample has approximately 210,000 clones; over 75% occur once, and the top ten carry 4.5% to 5.5%. This entry comes from a study of blood T cell repertoires in COVID-19. About the research overall: Samples came from the United States, Italy and Spain, spanning acute and convalescent COVID-19.

The CDR3 totals 13 residues. V dropped 5 bases and J dropped 9; count of bases not matched to a gene: 7. CDR1 and CDR2 from the germline V gene are KGHSH and LQKENI. This chain uses TRBV18 with TRBJ2-1; 7 bases line up with TRBD1. This receptor was taken from a woman aged 40 to 50 with acute or convalescent COVID-19. The sequenced material came from peripheral blood. The CDR3 nucleotides are TGTGCCAGCTCATTAACAGGGGTCGGTGAGCAGTTCTTC. The encoded protein is CASSLTGVGEQFF.